The entry that follows covers one T cell receptor (beta chain) sequence. This clone was detected a few times. Its antigen target is currently unknown. No much larger clonotype is one base removed from it; base qualities were not supplied. The data are from a study of radiotherapy plus CTLA-4 blockade in lung cancer (dated by TCRdb to between 2018 and 2020). Study-wide context: Objective responses were observed in approximately 19% of enrolled patients, and disease control was achieved in roughly 29%.

The CDR3 numbers 16 residues from cysteine through phenylalanine. The entry retains the CDR3 DNA only, 48 bases that are in frame from base 1. Based on the germline V gene, the CDR1 and CDR2 sequences are SGHDT and YYEEEE. The V end gives up 2 bases and the J end 6 bases, leaving 10 bases in the junction not matched to a gene. Overall study outcomes, separate from this receptor: After treatment with radiotherapy and ipilimumab, TCR clones that came from tumors expanded in the peripheral blood. The strongest predictors of response were reported to be early dynamic shifts in blood T cell clones along with a rise in serum interferon-beta following radiation.

Focal radiation therapy combined with CTLA-4 blockade (ipilimumab) was tested in patients with chemo-refractory metastatic non-small-cell lung cancer. The library was obtained by the immunoSEQ multiplex PCR assay. In TCRdb, the immuneACCESS table is reduced to in-frame sequences with V and J assigned. These tables do not hold every clone; where another copy was compared, an unresolved V gene accounts for under half, and the others remain unexplained. In this sample the table shows fewer than 35,000 clones, roughly 79% of which occur a single time. The top ten clones comprise about 14% of the sample.

The chain couples TRBV5-6 to TRBJ1-2, and 10 junctional nucleotides match TRBD1. This sequence originates from a human donor with non-small cell lung cancer that progressed on radiotherapy plus ipilimumab. The sample consisted of peripheral blood, taken from a patient treated with radiotherapy plus ipilimumab. The CDR3 amino acid sequence is: CASSFGTGARGDGYTF. At the DNA level, the sequence is TGTGCCAGCAGCTTCGGGACAGGGGCGCGAGGGGATGGCTACACCTTC.